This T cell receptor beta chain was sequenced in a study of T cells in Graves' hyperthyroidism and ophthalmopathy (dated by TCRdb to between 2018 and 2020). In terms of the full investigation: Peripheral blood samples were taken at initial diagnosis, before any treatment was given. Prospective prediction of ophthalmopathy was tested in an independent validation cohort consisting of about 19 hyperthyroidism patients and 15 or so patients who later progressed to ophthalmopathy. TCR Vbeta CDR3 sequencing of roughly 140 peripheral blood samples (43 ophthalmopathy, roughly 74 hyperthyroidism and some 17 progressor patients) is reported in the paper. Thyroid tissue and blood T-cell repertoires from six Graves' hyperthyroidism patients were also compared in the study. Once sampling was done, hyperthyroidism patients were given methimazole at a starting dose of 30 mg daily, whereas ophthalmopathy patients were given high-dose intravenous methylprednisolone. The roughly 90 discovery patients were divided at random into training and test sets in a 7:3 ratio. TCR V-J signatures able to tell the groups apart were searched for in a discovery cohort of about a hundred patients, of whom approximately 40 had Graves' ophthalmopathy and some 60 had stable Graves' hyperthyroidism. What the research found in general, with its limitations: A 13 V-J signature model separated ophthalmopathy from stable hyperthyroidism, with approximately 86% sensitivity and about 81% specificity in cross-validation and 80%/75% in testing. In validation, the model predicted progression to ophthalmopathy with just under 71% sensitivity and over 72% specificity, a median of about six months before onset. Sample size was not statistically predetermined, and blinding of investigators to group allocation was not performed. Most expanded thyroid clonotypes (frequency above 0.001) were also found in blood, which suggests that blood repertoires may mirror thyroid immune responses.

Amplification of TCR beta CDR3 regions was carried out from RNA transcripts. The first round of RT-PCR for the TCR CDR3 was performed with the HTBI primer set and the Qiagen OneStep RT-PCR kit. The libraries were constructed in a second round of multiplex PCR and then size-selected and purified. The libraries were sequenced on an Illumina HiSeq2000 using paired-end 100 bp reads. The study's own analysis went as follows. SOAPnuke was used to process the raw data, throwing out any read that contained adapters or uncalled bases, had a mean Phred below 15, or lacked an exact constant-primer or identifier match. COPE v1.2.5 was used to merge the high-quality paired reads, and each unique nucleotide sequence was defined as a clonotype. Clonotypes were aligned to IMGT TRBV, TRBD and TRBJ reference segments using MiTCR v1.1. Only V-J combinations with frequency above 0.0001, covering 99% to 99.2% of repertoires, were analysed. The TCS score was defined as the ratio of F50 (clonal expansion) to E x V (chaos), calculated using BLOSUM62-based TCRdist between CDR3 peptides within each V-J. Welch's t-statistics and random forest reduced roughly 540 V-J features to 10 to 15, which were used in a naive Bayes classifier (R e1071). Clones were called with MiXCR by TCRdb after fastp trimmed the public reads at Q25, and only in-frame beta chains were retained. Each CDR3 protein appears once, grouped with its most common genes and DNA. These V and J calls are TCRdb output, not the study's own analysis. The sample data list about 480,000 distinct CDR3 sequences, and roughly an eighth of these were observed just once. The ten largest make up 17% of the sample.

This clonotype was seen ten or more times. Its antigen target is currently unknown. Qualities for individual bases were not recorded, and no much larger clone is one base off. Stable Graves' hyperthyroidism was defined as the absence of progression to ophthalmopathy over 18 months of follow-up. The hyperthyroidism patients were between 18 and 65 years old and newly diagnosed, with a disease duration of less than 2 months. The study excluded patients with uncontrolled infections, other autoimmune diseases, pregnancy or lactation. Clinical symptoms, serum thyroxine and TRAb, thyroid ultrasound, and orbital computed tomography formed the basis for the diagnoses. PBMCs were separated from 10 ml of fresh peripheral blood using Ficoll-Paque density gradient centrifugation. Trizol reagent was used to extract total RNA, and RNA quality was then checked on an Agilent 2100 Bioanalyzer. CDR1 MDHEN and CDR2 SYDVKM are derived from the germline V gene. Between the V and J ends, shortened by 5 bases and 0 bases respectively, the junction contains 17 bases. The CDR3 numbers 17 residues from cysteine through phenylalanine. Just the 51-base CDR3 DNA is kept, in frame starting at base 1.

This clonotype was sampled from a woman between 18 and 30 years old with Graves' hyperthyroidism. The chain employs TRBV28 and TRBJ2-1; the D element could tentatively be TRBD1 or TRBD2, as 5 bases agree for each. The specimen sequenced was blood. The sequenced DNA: TGTGCCAGCAGTAGCCAGTTGGGGGTTCTCTCCTACAATGAGCAGTTCTTC. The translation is CASSSQLGVLSYNEQFF.